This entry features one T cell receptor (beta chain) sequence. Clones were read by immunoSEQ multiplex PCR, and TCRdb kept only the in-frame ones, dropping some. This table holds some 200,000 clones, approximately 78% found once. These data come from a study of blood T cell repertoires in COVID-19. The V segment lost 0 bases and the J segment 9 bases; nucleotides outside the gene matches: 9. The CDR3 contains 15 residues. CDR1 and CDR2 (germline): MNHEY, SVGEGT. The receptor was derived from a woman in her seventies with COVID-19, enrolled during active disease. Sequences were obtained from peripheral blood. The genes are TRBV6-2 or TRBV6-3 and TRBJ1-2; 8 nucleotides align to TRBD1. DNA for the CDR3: TGTGCCAGCAGTTACTCGAAGCAGGGGGCCGGGAGCTACACCTTC. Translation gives CASSYSKQGAGSYTF.